The next 21 T cell receptor beta chains were all read from a single sample in a study of T-cell reconstitution after alpha-beta-depleted transplantation in children. For TCRbeta, the library was prepared with unique molecular identifiers. In TCRdb, the PCR reads were re-called with MiXCR into one record per CDR3 protein. The sample shows approximately 170,000 distinct CDR3 sequences, approximately 12% of them seen only once. Sequenced here: PBMCs, sampled before TCRalphabeta/CD19-depleted stem cell transplant. All receptors derive from a boy aged 2-15 years with acute myeloid leukemia, due to receive a stem cell transplant.

This clonotype was recorded many times. The rearrangement joins TRBV15 to TRBJ2-3; 7 positions match TRBD2. Germline values: CDR1 LNHNV, CDR2 YYDKDF (reference sequence). Unmatched junction bases numbered 6, after V lost 1 base and J lost 2 bases. This CDR3 comprises 16 residues. CDR3 amino acids: CATSRGVGRTTDTQYF. CDR3 sequence (DNA): TGTGCCACCAGCAGAGGGGTCGGGAGGACCACAGATACGCAGTATTTT.

The sample holds one count of this clonotype. One end of the junction fails to match germline, which may point to a read error. This chain joins TRBV6-2 or TRBV6-3 and TRBJ2-1; TRBD2 aligns across 7 bases. CDR1 MNHEY and CDR2 SVGEGT come from the germline V gene. This CDR3 comprises 19 residues. CDR3 nucleotides: TGTGCCAGCAGGTACTCCGGGACTACAGGCTACTCGGGCTACAATGAGCAGTTCTTC. Translated, it gives CASRYSGTTGYSGYNEQFF.

In its sample, this clonotype was seen a few times. This chain connects TRBV14 to TRBJ2-1, with 7 bases identical to TRBD1. Germline assignment: CDR1 SGHDN and CDR2 FVKESK. J gave up 6 bases and V 4 bases, and 3 bases lay outside the gene matches. CDR3 size: 13 residues. CDR3 nucleotides: TGTGCCAGCAGCCGCTGGGACAGCAATGAGCAGTTCTTC. It is translated as CASSRWDSNEQFF.

On this clonotype itself: Mismatch with germline at one junction end may stem from a read error. The V call is TRBV20-1, the J call TRBJ2-6, with 7 bases lining up with TRBD1. This CDR3 is 17 amino acids long. CDR1 and CDR2 (germline): DFQATT, SNEGSKA (reference sequence). The CDR3 bases are TGCTGTGCTAGAGATGAGTCAAGGGGGCCTGGGGCCAACGTCCTGACTTTC. This codes for CCARDESRGPGANVLTF.

This clonotype has ten or more counts. The CDR3 spells CASSLADRVFAGYTF. The DNA for the CDR3 is TGTGCCAGCAGCTTAGCGGACAGGGTTTTTGCTGGCTACACCTTC. The chain is built from TRBV7-9 and TRBJ1-2; 8 bases are a match to TRBD1. The J segment lost 7 bases and the V segment lost 0 bases, leaving 7 bases of the junction unmatched. Germline CDR1 and CDR2: SEHNR and FQNEAQ (reference sequence). CDR3 length equals 15 residues.

This clonotype was seen at least ten times. The chain recombines TRBV5-6 with TRBJ2-1, with 7 bases matching TRBD2. CDR3 length: 19 amino acids. The ends lost 1 base at V and 0 bases at J; junction bases unmatched: 13. Germline CDR1 reads SGHDT; CDR2 reads YYEEEE. The CDR3 reads CASSLYRRGRGSSYNEQFF. The CDR3, as DNA: TGTGCCAGCAGCTTGTACCGTCGCGGGAGAGGGAGCTCCTACAATGAGCAGTTCTTC. Full variable domain (rest looked up from reference TRBV5-6 and TRBJ2-1): DAGVTQSPTHLIKTRGQQVTLRCSPKSGHDTVSWYQQALGQGPQFIFQYYEEEERQRGNFPDRFSGHQFPNYSSELNVNALLLGDSALYLCASSLYRRGRGSSYNEQFFGPGTRLTVL.

This clonotype has ten or more counts. This chain connects TRBV20-1 to TRBJ2-2; D perhaps matches TRBD2 (6 bases). Between the trimmed V and J ends, which lost 3 bases and 2 bases, there was a span of 13 bases. This CDR3 region has 15 residues. The V gene's germline CDR1 is DFQATT and CDR2 SNEGSKA (reference sequence). CDR3 sequence (DNA): TGCAGTGCTAGGTCCGGGAGAGATAACACCGGGGAGCTGTTTTTT. Translation: CSARSGRDNTGELFF.

This clonotype was recorded at least ten times. The chain joins TRBV27 to TRBJ2-1; weak D call: TRBD1 (5 bases). Trimming took off 3 bases at V and 8 bases at J, with 8 bases between the two ends. Per the germline V gene, CDR1 is MNHEY and CDR2 is SMNVEV (reference sequence). This CDR3 has 12 residues. CDR3: CASSFQGDEQFF. For the CDR3, the DNA is TGTGCCAGCAGTTTCCAGGGCGATGAGCAGTTCTTC.

This clonotype was recorded many times. The V and J genes are TRBV12-3 or TRBV12-4 and TRBJ1-1; D is uncertain. CDR3 length equals 13 residues. Trimming stripped 7 bases from V and 7 bases from J, with 16 bases between. In nucleotides, the CDR3 is TGTGCCAGCACTTGGAGAAGTATGAGTGAAGCTTTCTTT. Translated, it gives CASTWRSMSEAFF.

The sample holds many counts of this clonotype. The V and J genes are TRBV7-2 and TRBJ2-2, with D unresolved. Germline assignment: CDR1 SGHTA and CDR2 FQGNSA. The CDR3 consists of 13 residues. V was cut by 5 bases and J by 6 bases, with 10 bases left in between. DNA for the CDR3: TGTGCCAGCAGCCCGGTCCTCGCCGGGGAGCTGTTTTTT. It codes for CASSPVLAGELFF.

This clonotype has ten or more counts. This rearrangement joins TRBV20-1 to TRBJ2-7; TRBD2 matches 7 bases. V shed 5 bases, J shed 3 bases, and the junction held 4 bases outside the gene matches. The length of the CDR3 is 12 residues. Looked up from germline, CDR1 is DFQATT and CDR2 is SNEGSKA (reference sequence). The CDR3 region has the DNA TGCAGTGCTGAGGGCGGGGGCTACGAGCAGTACTTC. Its protein is CSAEGGGYEQYF.

This clonotype came up many times. This chain uses TRBV15 with TRBJ2-2; 8 bases are a match to TRBD2. Germline CDR1 reads LNHNV; CDR2 reads YYDKDF (reference sequence). The CDR3 spans 16 residues. The junction had 9 bases not matched to a gene; V was cut back by 6 bases and J by 3 bases. The CDR3 reads CATSPGLGRDTGELFF. The CDR3 DNA is TGTGCCACCAGTCCGGGACTAGGGAGAGACACCGGGGAGCTGTTTTTT.

This clonotype appeared many times. The chain recombines TRBV5-1 with TRBJ1-1; a possible D gene is TRBD1 (5 bases). From germline, CDR1 is SGHRS and CDR2 YFSETQ. The CDR3 has 15 residues. Trimming shortened V by 5 bases and J by 8 bases, and 22 bases separated the two germline ends. CDR3 residues: CASRAGTNPWAEAFF. Here the CDR3 DNA reads TGCGCCAGCAGGGCCGGGACCAACCCCTGGGCCGAAGCTTTCTTT.

This clonotype showed up many times. This chain links TRBV28 with TRBJ1-1; D not resolved. The CDR3 is made up of 14 amino acids. Germline V gene data show CDR1 as MDHEN and CDR2 as SYDVKM. V lost 7 bases, J lost 5 bases, and 17 bases lay in between. CDR3 in DNA: TGTGCCAGCATCCCACCAGTGGGGTTTACTGAAGCTTTCTTT. It encodes CASIPPVGFTEAFF. The variable domain in full, completed from reference TRBV28 and TRBJ1-1, reads DVKVTQSSRYLVKRTGEKVFLECVQDMDHENMFWYRQDPGLGLRLIYFSYDVKMKEKGDIPEGYSVSREKKERFSLILESASTNQTSMYLCASIPPVGFTEAFFGQGTRLTVV.

This clonotype was seen ten or more times. This chain's CDR3 is CASSQGVRDNYGYTF. CDR3 in DNA: TGTGCCAGCAGCCAAGGAGTAAGGGATAACTATGGCTACACCTTC. The V and J genes are TRBV3-1 and TRBJ1-2; D uncertain. Trimming took 1 base from V and 1 from J, leaving 10 bases between them. CDR1 and CDR2 from the germline V gene are LGHDT and YNNKEL (reference sequence). This CDR3 contains 15 residues.

V is TRBV6-5 and J is TRBJ1-2; D not certain. The V end lost 0 bases, the J end lost 6 bases, and 11 bases lay between the germline ends. Per the germline V gene, CDR1 is MNHEY and CDR2 is SVGAGI. The CDR3 extends over 14 amino acids. The CDR3 coding sequence is TGTGCCAGCAGTTACTCCCAAGTCGAGCATGGCTACACCTTC. Its translation is CASSYSQVEHGYTF.

This clonotype occurred many times. The chain couples TRBV29-1 to TRBJ2-3; 7 nucleotides align to TRBD2. Germline CDR1 is SQVTM and CDR2 is ANQGSEA. The CDR3 covers 13 residues. With 4 bases clipped from V and 6 bases from J, the junction kept 7 bases outside the gene matches. The CDR3 DNA is TGCAGCGTTGCGGCTAGCGGATATGATACGCAGTATTTT. This encodes CSVAASGYDTQYF.

In its sample, this clonotype was seen many times. This chain uses TRBV2 with TRBJ2-3; possibly TRBD1 or TRBD2 for D (5 bases each). The length of the CDR3 is 12 residues. CDR1 and CDR2 (germline): SNHLY, FYNNEI. V was cut by 7 bases and J by 9 bases, with 14 bases left in between. CDR3 region: CASTPGAITQYF. In DNA form, the CDR3 reads TGTGCCAGCACCCCCGGGGCAATCACGCAGTATTTT.

This clonotype was seen repeatedly, ten times or more. This chain links TRBV4-1 with TRBJ1-5; D is ambiguous. V gave up 2 bases and J gave up 8 bases, with 19 bases separating them. This CDR3 region has 16 residues. Germline V gene data show CDR1 as MGHRA and CDR2 as YSYEKL. The CDR3 DNA reads as TGCGCCAGCAGCCAACGCGAGAAGCGGGATTGGGAGCCCCAGCATTTT. Its translation: CASSQREKRDWEPQHF.

This clonotype was recorded at least ten times. This sequence joins TRBV28 and TRBJ2-1, with TRBD1 identical over 7 bases. The germline CDR1 and CDR2 sequences are MDHEN and SYDVKM. This CDR3 comprises 14 residues. Trimming at V came to 7 bases and at J to 9 bases, leaving 12 bases not matched to a gene. The CDR3 protein is CASNPGQIFSEQFF. In nucleotides, the CDR3 is TGTGCCAGCAACCCGGGACAGATTTTTAGTGAGCAGTTCTTC. Full variable domain (rest looked up from reference TRBV28 and TRBJ2-1): DVKVTQSSRYLVKRTGEKVFLECVQDMDHENMFWYRQDPGLGLRLIYFSYDVKMKEKGDIPEGYSVSREKKERFSLILESASTNQTSMYLCASNPGQIFSEQFFGPGTRLTVL.

About this clonotype: Given a much more abundant clone one base away, this may be a read error. The chain employs TRBV10-3 and TRBJ1-5, with D tentatively TRBD1 (6 bases). The germline CDR1 and CDR2 sequences are ENHRY and SYGVKD. The CDR3 loop spans 15 amino acids. V lost 2 bases, J lost 1 base, and 9 bases lay in between. The CDR3 DNA is TGTGCCATCAGTGAGGAGCAGGGGAGCAATCAGCCCCAGCATTTT. It translates to CAISEEQGSNQPQHF.